The 27 T cell receptor beta chains below were found in one sample sequenced in a study of blood T cell repertoires in COVID-19. The data were produced by immunoSEQ multiplex PCR, yet TCRdb's version contains in-frame clones alone and is incomplete. The sample holds fewer than 350,000 clones, around 85% seen once. Sample: PBMCs or T cells enriched from blood (not recorded which). The source of these receptors is a woman aged 45-65 years who had recovered from COVID-19.

By share of the sample, this clone is large. The chain carries TRBV4-2 and TRBJ2-7, with 9 bases identical to TRBD2. This CDR3 is built from 16 residues. Germline V lookup: CDR1 LGHNA, CDR2 YNFKEQ. V shed 0 bases and J 4 bases; nucleotides not matched to a gene: 7. CDR3 DNA: TGTGCCAGCAGCCAAGATCATGGTAGCGGGAGTTACGAGCAGTACTTC. Amino acid sequence: CASSQDHGSGSYEQYF.

The chain combines TRBV5-1 with TRBJ1-1; D call uncertain. The V gene lost 1 base and the J gene lost 0 bases, with 10 bases spanning the gap. The length of the CDR3 is 15 residues. CDR1 and CDR2 (germline): SGHRS, YFSETQ. The CDR3 loop is CASSLTDPVNTEAFF. DNA of the CDR3: TGCGCCAGCAGCTTGACTGATCCGGTGAACACTGAAGCTTTCTTT.

The V and J genes are TRBV7-2 and TRBJ2-7; perhaps TRBD1 as D (6 bases). Germline V lookup: CDR1 SGHTA, CDR2 FQGNSA. The CDR3 has 15 amino acids. The ends were cut back, 5 bases at V and 1 base at J, with 15 bases in the middle. The CDR3 DNA follows: TGTGCCAGCAGCCAGGGGCCCAAAGGGTCCTACGAGCAGTACTTC. This codes for CASSQGPKGSYEQYF.

The CDR3 reads CASSPDRQAEAFF. CDR3 bases: TGTGCCAGTAGTCCGGACAGGCAGGCTGAAGCTTTCTTT. V is TRBV19 and J is TRBJ1-1, with 7 bases aligning to TRBD1. CDR3 length equals 13 residues. CDR1 LNHDA and CDR2 SQIVND come from the germline V gene (reference sequence). J lost 6 bases, V lost 5 bases, and 6 bases had no gene match.

This chain joins TRBV7-8 and TRBJ2-2; D remains unclear. With 1 base removed from V and 4 bases from J, the gap between germline ends came to 13 bases. From germline, CDR1 is SGHVS and CDR2 FQNEAQ. The CDR3 loop spans 16 amino acids. The CDR3 region is CASSLEPRSVTGELFF. CDR3 DNA: TGTGCCAGCAGCTTAGAGCCCAGGTCAGTCACCGGGGAGCTGTTTTTT.

The rearrangement links TRBV7-8 to TRBJ1-6; TRBD1 agrees at 7 bases. The CDR3 totals 15 residues. The germline V gene has CDR1 SGHVS and CDR2 FQNEAQ. The ends lost 9 bases at V and 6 bases at J; junction bases unmatched: 11. The CDR3 nucleotides are TGTGCCAGTACCGACCGGGACAGCCTTAATTCACCCCTCCACTTT. Translation: CASTDRDSLNSPLHF.

The genes are TRBV7-2 and TRBJ2-3, with D possibly TRBD1 on 5 matching bases. The CDR3 has 13 amino acids. CDR1 and CDR2 from the germline V gene are SGHTA and FQGNSA. Trimming took 0 bases from V and 6 from J, leaving 7 bases between them. As DNA, the CDR3 is TGTGCCAGCAGCTTAGCGGCAGGGGATACGCAGTATTTT. This gives the protein CASSLAAGDTQYF.

The chain couples TRBV7-8 to TRBJ2-2, with a tentative D call TRBD2 (5 bases). Trimming shortened V by 5 bases and J by 2 bases, and 15 bases separated the two germline ends. Germline loops: CDR1 SGHVS, CDR2 FQNEAQ. The CDR3 totals 16 residues. CDR3 protein: CASSVVNGINTGELFF. CDR3 sequence (DNA): TGTGCCAGCAGCGTCGTGAACGGGATAAACACCGGGGAGCTGTTTTTT.

This clone has only one observation. CDR3 nucleotides: TGTGCCAGTAGTGCGACAGGGGCCCTAAACTATGGCTACACCTTC. This gives the protein CASSATGALNYGYTF. The J gene is TRBJ1-2, the V gene TRBV19; 8 nucleotides align to TRBD1. CDR3 length: 15 amino acids. V shed 5 bases, J shed 2 bases, and the junction held 7 bases outside the gene matches. Germline V gene lookup returns CDR1 LNHDA and CDR2 SQIVND (reference sequence).

A single count supports this clone. The chain is built from TRBV18 and TRBJ2-1; 7 nucleotides agree with TRBD1. Trimming took 6 bases from V and 5 from J; bases not matched to a gene: 10. The CDR3 has 15 amino acids. In germline, CDR1 is KGHSH, CDR2 LQKENI. Written as DNA, the CDR3 is TGTGCCAGCTCCCCCTGGACAGGCCTAGACAATGAGCAGTTCTTC. It is translated as CASSPWTGLDNEQFF.

This sequence joins TRBV27 and TRBJ2-3; TRBD2 is a possible D gene (6 bases). With 4 bases removed from V and 0 bases from J, the gap between germline ends came to 11 bases. This CDR3 region has 15 residues. Germline values: CDR1 MNHEY, CDR2 SMNVEV (reference sequence). The CDR3 DNA is TGTGCCAGCAGTTCCCCGGCGGGGAGCACAGATACGCAGTATTTT. This encodes CASSSPAGSTDTQYF.

This clone was seen a few times. The chain combines TRBV21-1 with TRBJ1-4; the table's D call, TRBD1, has no DNA check behind it. TRBV21-1 is tagged as a pseudogene. The CDR3 has 21 amino acids. The CDR3 DNA sequence: TGTGCCAGCACCAGGACAGGCCCTCAGAACCCCCCGGGACCCCGAAATGAAAAACTGTTTTTT. It is translated as CASTRTGPQNPPGPRNEKLFF.

The V gene is TRBV10-3, the J gene TRBJ1-5; D is unresolved. Germline assignment: CDR1 ENHRY and CDR2 SYGVKD. Trimming pared 5 bases from V and 7 bases from J, leaving 12 bases between. The CDR3 extends over 13 amino acids. The CDR3 sequence: CAISTGVGQPQHF. For the CDR3, the DNA is TGTGCCATCAGTACGGGAGTCGGACAGCCCCAGCATTTT.

The J gene is TRBJ1-1, the V gene TRBV24-1; TRBD1 might be the D (6 bases). The CDR3 covers 14 residues. V was shortened by 2 bases and J by 6 bases, with 12 bases between the two germline ends. CDR1 KGHDR and CDR2 SFDVKD come from the germline V gene. CDR3 sequence reads: CATSDSTGPAEAFF. CDR3 in DNA: TGTGCCACCAGTGATTCGACAGGCCCCGCTGAAGCTTTCTTT.

The chain employs TRBV3-1 (or the pseudogene TRBV3-2) and TRBJ1-5; D remains ambiguous. The germline CDR1 and CDR2 sequences are LGHDT and YNNKEL (reference sequence). This CDR3 region has 14 residues. Trimming took 2 bases from V and 4 from J, leaving 9 bases between them. Here the CDR3 reads CASSQQYSNQPQHF. CDR3 nucleotides: TGTGCCAGCAGCCAACAGTACAGTAATCAGCCCCAGCATTTT.

The chain links TRBV5-6 to TRBJ1-1; 8 nucleotides match TRBD1. J lost 4 bases, V lost 2 bases, and 10 bases had no gene match. The CDR3 is 16 residues long. The V gene's germline CDR1 is SGHDT and CDR2 YYEEEE. The CDR3 region has the DNA TGTGCCAGCAGCTTTTATGGACTGGACAGGGTCACTGAAGCTTTCTTT. It translates to CASSFYGLDRVTEAFF.

This chain links TRBV14 with TRBJ1-1; D is undetermined. Trimming stripped 0 bases from V and 4 bases from J, with 9 bases between. CDR3 length equals 14 residues. Germline V CDR1 and CDR2: SGHDN, FVKESK. The DNA of the CDR3 is TGTGCCAGCAGCCAAGATTATTATGTCACTGAAGCTTTCTTT. Encoded protein: CASSQDYYVTEAFF.

The chain joins TRBV4-3 to TRBJ1-2, with unresolved D. There are 15 residues in the CDR3. Trimming cost V 0 bases and J 6 bases, with 14 bases left between them. The germline gives CDR1 LGHNA, CDR2 YSLEER. The CDR3 DNA sequence: TGCGCCAGCAGCCAAGATGGGTCCAGGTTTGATGGCTACACCTTC. Translating gives CASSQDGSRFDGYTF.

The chain carries TRBV29-1 and TRBJ1-1, with D tentatively TRBD1 (5 bases). The CDR3 is made up of 12 amino acids. The germline gives CDR1 SQVTM, CDR2 ANQGSEA. Deletions cut 4 bases from V and 4 bases from J, with 10 bases between. CDR3 sequence reads: CSVVRDFTEAFF. The CDR3 nucleotides read TGCAGCGTTGTCAGGGACTTCACTGAAGCTTTCTTT.

This sequence joins TRBV14 and TRBJ1-4, with unresolved D. This CDR3 is 14 amino acids long. Germline lookup yields CDR1 SGHDN and CDR2 FVKESK. Deletions cut 4 bases from V and 0 bases from J, with 6 bases between. CDR3 sequence reads: CASSLTTTNEKLFF. The CDR3 region has the DNA TGTGCCAGCAGCCTGACAACAACTAATGAAAAACTGTTTTTT.

The chain couples TRBV18 to TRBJ2-5; D might be TRBD2 (6 bases). The CDR3 runs to 15 residues. Trimming took 0 bases from V and 2 from J, leaving 10 bases between them. Per the germline V gene, CDR1 is KGHSH and CDR2 is LQKENI. The CDR3 region is CASSPPAGRQETQYF. The CDR3 bases are TGTGCCAGCTCACCACCGGCAGGGAGGCAAGAGACCCAGTACTTC. The full variable domain, completed using reference TRBV18 and TRBJ2-5, is NAGVMQNPRHLVRRRGQEARLRCSPMKGHSHVYWYRQLPEEGLKFMVYLQKENIIDESGMPKERFSAEFPKEGPSILRIQQVVRGDSAAYFCASSPPAGRQETQYFGPGTRLLVL.

The rearrangement joins TRBV6-5 to TRBJ1-1; maybe TRBD1 (6 bases). There are 15 residues in the CDR3. Germline V lookup: CDR1 MNHEY, CDR2 SVGAGI. With 5 bases removed from V and 3 bases from J, the gap between germline ends came to 16 bases. Here the CDR3 reads CASSNLKGVDTEAFF. DNA for the CDR3: TGTGCCAGCAGTAACCTGAAGGGGGTTGACACTGAAGCTTTCTTT.

The V gene is TRBV19, the J gene TRBJ2-2, with 12 bases fitting TRBD1. Per the germline V gene, CDR1 is LNHDA and CDR2 is SQIVND (reference sequence). This CDR3 comprises 19 residues. The V segment lost 9 bases and the J segment 4 bases; nucleotides outside the gene matches: 18. The CDR3 is CASVPLPGQGAKVTGELFF. CDR3 DNA: TGTGCCAGCGTACCCCTCCCGGGACAGGGGGCGAAGGTCACCGGGGAGCTGTTTTTT.

V is TRBV5-4 and J is TRBJ1-1, with TRBD1 matching 10 bases. The CDR3 loop spans 14 amino acids. Trimming at V came to 0 bases and at J to 10 bases, leaving 6 bases not matched to a gene. Germline-derived CDR1 and CDR2 are SGHNT and YYREEE (reference sequence). The CDR3 DNA reads as TGTGCCAGCAGCTTGGGAGGGACAGGGGTGGGAGCTTTCTTT. This codes for CASSLGGTGVGAFF.

The chain is built from TRBV30 and TRBJ2-7; the D is unclear. This CDR3 has 13 amino acids. V was clipped by 0 bases and J by 2 bases, with 8 bases between them. Germline V CDR1 and CDR2: GTSNPN, SVGIG (reference sequence). CDR3 loop: CAWSVRTAYEQYF. In DNA form, the CDR3 reads TGTGCCTGGAGTGTCCGTACAGCCTACGAGCAGTACTTC.

The CDR3 DNA reads as TGTGCCAGCAGGCGCGAGACCCAGTACTTC. It codes for CASRRETQYF. V gene TRBV2 combines with J gene TRBJ2-5; D not resolved. Germline V CDR1 and CDR2: SNHLY, FYNNEI. This CDR3 comprises 10 residues. Trimming removed 6 bases at V and 5 bases at J, with 4 bases between.

This sequence joins TRBV19 and TRBJ1-1; 8 positions match TRBD1. This CDR3 has 17 amino acids. The germline gives CDR1 LNHDA, CDR2 SQIVND (reference sequence). V lost 5 bases, J lost 6 bases, and 17 bases stayed unmatched. Here the CDR3 reads CASSSHSVLQGVPEAFF. The DNA of the CDR3 is TGTGCCAGTAGTTCCCATTCCGTCCTACAGGGGGTACCTGAAGCTTTCTTT. Full variable domain (outside the CDR3, taken from reference TRBV19 and TRBJ1-1): DGGITQSPKYLFRKEGQNVTLSCEQNLNHDAMYWYRQDPGQGLRLIYYSQIVNDFQKGDIAEGYSVSREKKESFPLTVTSAQKNPTAFYLCASSSHSVLQGVPEAFFGQGTRLTVV.